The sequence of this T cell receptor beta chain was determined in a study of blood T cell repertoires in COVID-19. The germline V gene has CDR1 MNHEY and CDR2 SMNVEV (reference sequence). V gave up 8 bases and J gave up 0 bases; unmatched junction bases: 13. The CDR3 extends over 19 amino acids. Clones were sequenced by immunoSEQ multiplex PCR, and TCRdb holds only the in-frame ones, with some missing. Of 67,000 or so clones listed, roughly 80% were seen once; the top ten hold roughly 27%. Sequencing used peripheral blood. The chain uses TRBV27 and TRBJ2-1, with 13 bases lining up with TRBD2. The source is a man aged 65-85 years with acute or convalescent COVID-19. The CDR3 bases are TGTGCCAGCGGTCATTCCGGGACTAGCGGGGTCAGCTCCTACAATGAGCAGTTCTTC. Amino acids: CASGHSGTSGVSSYNEQFF.